In this sample, the clone carrying this T cell receptor (beta chain) turned up once. Its antigen is unknown. The data were taken from a study of radiotherapy plus CTLA-4 blockade in lung cancer. About the research overall: Disease control was present in 31% of patients, and objective responses in around 18%. Overall study results and limits: Researchers report tumor-derived TCR clones expanding in blood after radiotherapy plus ipilimumab. The authors reported that early blood T cell clone dynamics, with interferon-beta, best predicted response.

The V and J ends lost 5 bases and 4 bases, in that order; junction bases with no gene match: 7. The CDR3 is made up of 17 amino acids. In germline, CDR1 is MGHRA, CDR2 YSYEKL. Focal radiation plus CTLA-4 blockade with ipilimumab was administered to patients who had chemo-refractory metastatic non-small-cell lung cancer. Assay used: immunoSEQ multiplex PCR; TCRdb lists only in-frame clones, some missing. This sample has about 62,000 clones; approximately 76% occur once, and the top ten carry 2.9%. The sample was peripheral blood, taken from a patient treated with radiotherapy plus ipilimumab. The receptor was derived from a human donor with non-small cell lung cancer who had a complete response to radiotherapy plus ipilimumab. The J gene is TRBJ2-2, the V gene TRBV4-1; 13 nucleotides agree with TRBD2. CDR3 amino acids: CASSARTSGRGTGELFF. The CDR3 DNA follows: TGCGCCAGCAGCGCCCGGACTAGCGGGAGAGGCACCGGGGAGCTGTTTTTT.